Following are 30 T cell receptor beta chains from one sample sequenced in a study of cytomegalovirus exposure and HLA in healthy donors. This PCR relied on a set of 60 Vbeta primers and 13 Jbeta primers. Libraries were prepared by immunoSEQ multiplex PCR; TCRdb keeps only in-frame clonotypes and omits some of them. The data show 150,000 to 180,000 clones, under 80% seen once. The sequenced material came from PBMCs. The receptors stem from a man aged 25-45 years in good health and CMV-seronegative.

With respect to this clone: Germline and junction disagree at one end, which may indicate a read error. This chain links TRBV5-1 with TRBJ1-1, with 9 positions matching TRBD1. The CDR3 spans 14 residues. From germline, CDR1 is SGHRS and CDR2 YFSETQ. Here the CDR3 reads CATSLDRGRTEAFF. In nucleotides, the CDR3 is TGCGCCACCAGCTTGGACAGGGGTAGGACTGAAGCTTTCTTT.

The rearrangement uses TRBV6-1 and TRBJ2-6; 7 bases map to TRBD1. The CDR3 is 17 residues long. Per the germline V gene, CDR1 is MNHNS and CDR2 is SASEGT. The junction had 6 bases not matched to a gene; V was cut back by 2 bases and J by 2 bases. In DNA form, the CDR3 reads TGTGCCAGCAGTGAAATCGGTAGGGGGCCTGGGGCCAACGTCCTGACTTTC. It is translated as CASSEIGRGPGANVLTF.

V usage is TRBV28 and J usage is TRBJ2-7; perhaps TRBD2 as D (5 bases). The CDR3 runs to 15 residues. Trimming removed 2 bases from V and 1 base from J, with 12 bases in between. Germline CDR1 and CDR2: MDHEN and SYDVKM. CDR3 residues: CASSLGGLESYEQYF. CDR3 coding DNA: TGTGCCAGCAGTTTAGGAGGACTGGAATCCTACGAGCAGTACTTC.

This clone turned up a few times. The gene calls are TRBV19 and TRBJ2-2; TRBD1 might be the D (6 bases). This CDR3 is built from 13 residues. V was pared by 5 bases and J by 6 bases, with 10 bases between. Germline CDR1 reads LNHDA; CDR2 reads SQIVND (reference sequence). CDR3 in DNA: TGTGCCAGTAGTTACAGGGTCGCCGGGGAGCTGTTTTTT. Protein product: CASSYRVAGELFF.

Only a few counts were recorded for this clone. The junction departs from germline at one end; a sequencing error may be responsible. V gene TRBV5-6 combines with J gene TRBJ1-5; D remains ambiguous. The germline CDR1 and CDR2 sequences are SGHDT and YYEEEE. This CDR3 spans 15 amino acids. DNA for the CDR3: TGTGCCAGCAGCTTGTGGAAGGAGACCTATCAGCCCCAGAATTTT. This encodes CASSLWKETYQPQNF.

The chain combines TRBV30 with TRBJ1-5; tentatively, D is TRBD1 (5 bases). This CDR3 comprises 13 residues. The V gene's germline CDR1 is GTSNPN and CDR2 SVGIG (reference sequence). V gave up 0 bases and J gave up 6 bases, with 9 bases separating them. The chain's CDR3 is CAWSVVGGQPQHF. In DNA, the CDR3 is TGTGCCTGGAGTGTAGTCGGGGGTCAGCCCCAGCATTTT.

The chain has TRBV19 and TRBJ2-2, with TRBD2 matching over 11 bases. The CDR3 has 16 amino acids. Germline V gene sequence: CDR1 LNHDA, CDR2 SQIVND (reference sequence). After removal of 6 bases from V and 3 bases from J, the junction contained 6 bases not matched to a gene. The CDR3 here is CASRSLAGGYTGELFF. The CDR3 coding sequence is TGTGCCAGTAGATCCCTAGCGGGGGGTTACACCGGGGAGCTGTTTTTT.

The chain joins TRBV5-6 to TRBJ2-1, with D maybe TRBD2 (5 bases). The germline V gene encodes CDR1 SGHDT and CDR2 YYEEEE. Trimming removed 4 bases at V and 7 bases at J, with 18 bases between. CDR3 length equals 15 residues. Here the CDR3 reads CASSPGFWTGNEQFF. CDR3 bases: TGTGCCAGCAGCCCGGGATTTTGGACTGGGAATGAGCAGTTCTTC.

This chain links TRBV19 with TRBJ2-7; 8 bases line up with TRBD1. V was clipped by 3 bases and J by 4 bases; unmatched bases: 11. The germline CDR1 and CDR2 sequences are LNHDA and SQIVND (reference sequence). The CDR3 sequence is 16 residues long. The CDR3 loop is CASSISSGQGSYEQYF. The CDR3 region has the DNA TGTGCCAGTAGTATCTCGTCTGGACAGGGCAGTTACGAGCAGTACTTC.

The chain joins TRBV9 to TRBJ2-5; D perhaps matches TRBD2 (6 bases). Deletions cut 0 bases from V and 5 bases from J, with 17 bases between. Germline lookup yields CDR1 SGDLS and CDR2 YYNGEE. CDR3 length equals 16 residues. As DNA, the CDR3 is TGTGCCAGCAGCGTAGGGGCAGGAGGGATAGGGGAGACCCAGTACTTC. It codes for CASSVGAGGIGETQYF. The variable domain in full, with the rest retrieved from reference TRBV9 and TRBJ2-5, is DSGVTQTPKHLITATGQRVTLRCSPRSGDLSVYWYQQSLDQGLQFLIQYYNGEERAKGNILERFSAQQFPDLHSELNLSSLELGDSALYFCASSVGAGGIGETQYFGPGTRLLVL.

The V call is TRBV30, the J call TRBJ2-5, with TRBD1 matching 10 bases. Judging by the DNA end, TRBJ2-7 fits better; the J call may be wrong. Germline loops: CDR1 GTSNPN, CDR2 SVGIG (reference sequence). The length of the CDR3 is 15 residues. The DNA of the CDR3 is TGTGCCTGGAGTGTACGAGGACAGGGGGACTACGAGCAGTACTTC. This encodes CAWSVRGQGDYEQYF.

CDR3 sequence (DNA): TGTGCCATCAGTGACCCCATACTGAACTATGGCTACACCTTC. This encodes CAISDPILNYGYTF. The chain employs TRBV10-3 and TRBJ1-2; D is undetermined. V lost 3 bases to trimming and J lost 2 bases, with 10 bases between them. There are 14 residues in the CDR3. Germline V gives CDR1 ENHRY, CDR2 SYGVKD.

The chain combines TRBV7-2 with TRBJ1-6, with TRBD1 matching 12 bases. The CDR3 extends over 17 amino acids. Trimming at V came to 5 bases and at J to 10 bases, leaving 12 bases not matched to a gene. Looked up from germline, CDR1 is SGHTA and CDR2 is FQGNSA. The CDR3 reads CASSKRAGTGGRSPLHF. CDR3 coding DNA: TGTGCCAGCAGCAAAAGGGCCGGGACAGGGGGCCGGTCACCCCTCCACTTT.

The chain uses TRBV28 and TRBJ1-6; D possibly corresponds to TRBD1 (5 bases). The CDR3 has 14 residues. The V end lost 7 bases, the J end lost 9 bases, and 16 bases lay between the germline ends. CDR1 and CDR2 (germline): MDHEN, SYDVKM. This chain's CDR3 is CASTWGGVSSPLHF. DNA for the CDR3: TGTGCCAGCACCTGGGGGGGGGTGAGTTCACCCCTCCACTTT.

The rearrangement joins TRBV6-1 to TRBJ1-1, with D hard to call. The CDR3 extends over 12 amino acids. The ends were cut back, 2 bases at V and 8 bases at J, with 9 bases in the middle. The germline V gene has CDR1 MNHNS and CDR2 SASEGT. Here the CDR3 DNA reads TGTGCCAGCAGTGAAATCTCTAGGGAAGCTTTCTTT. It is translated as CASSEISREAFF.

Worth noting for this clone: The junction departs from the called germline gene at one end, perhaps through a read error. CDR3 DNA sequence: TGTGCCAGCAGTGACAGCGGGGGAGCCTACAATGAGCATTTCTTC. It codes for CASSDSGGAYNEHFF. V and J are TRBV7-3 and TRBJ2-1, with 8 positions matching TRBD2. Germline V gene sequence: CDR1 SGHTA, CDR2 FQGTGA. CDR3 length: 15 amino acids.

The chain has TRBV6-1 and TRBJ1-4, with D perhaps matching TRBD1 (5 bases). Germline CDR1 and CDR2: MNHNS and SASEGT. The CDR3 covers 13 residues. Trimming took off 11 bases at V and 0 bases at J, with 10 bases between the two ends. The CDR3 nucleotides are TGTGCCGCCGGGACTGCAACTAATGAAAAACTGTTTTTT. It yields the protein CAAGTATNEKLFF.

This sequence joins TRBV29-1 and TRBJ2-1, with 13 bases identical to TRBD2. The CDR3 consists of 19 residues. The V gene end was trimmed by 7 bases and the J gene end by 0 bases; junction bases not matched to a gene: 15. Germline-derived CDR1 and CDR2 are SQVTM and ANQGSEA. CDR3 nucleotide sequence: TGCAGCGCTGACGGGACTAGCGGGGCAGCTCATTTCTCCTACAATGAGCAGTTCTTC. This encodes CSADGTSGAAHFSYNEQFF.

The V gene is TRBV9, the J gene TRBJ1-6; TRBD1 agrees at 7 bases. The CDR3 is 18 residues long. Germline assignment: CDR1 SGDLS and CDR2 YYNGEE. With 2 bases clipped from V and 0 bases from J, the junction kept 8 bases outside the gene matches. The CDR3 DNA follows: TGTGCCAGCAGCGTGAGCCAGGGGGAAAGCTCCTATAATTCACCCCTCCACTTT. It yields the protein CASSVSQGESSYNSPLHF.

This clone has only a few counts. The rearrangement uses TRBV10-3 and TRBJ1-2; 11 bases are shared with TRBD1. Germline CDR1 ENHRY, CDR2 SYGVKD. Trimming removed 6 bases from V and 6 bases from J; junction bases left unmatched: 6. This CDR3 has 14 amino acids. CDR3 nucleotides: TGTGCCATCAGGGGACAGGGGGTATTAGATGGCTACACCTTC. Protein product: CAIRGQGVLDGYTF.

The rearrangement joins TRBV2 to TRBJ2-2; D ambiguous. This CDR3 comprises 15 residues. V was pared by 0 bases and J by 6 bases, with 11 bases between. Germline-derived CDR1 and CDR2 are SNHLY and FYNNEI. In DNA, the CDR3 is TGTGCCAGCAGTGAAGCCTATAAAAACGCCGGGGAGCTGTTTTTT. Translating gives CASSEAYKNAGELFF.

The J gene is TRBJ2-2, the V gene TRBV10-3, with D possibly being TRBD2 (5 bases). V was trimmed by 8 bases and J by 0 bases, leaving 13 bases between them. Looked up from germline, CDR1 is ENHRY and CDR2 is SYGVKD. This CDR3 is 15 amino acids long. This chain's CDR3 is CAISEGGTNTGELFF. The CDR3 DNA sequence: TGTGCCATCTCTGAGGGTGGCACGAACACCGGGGAGCTGTTTTTT.

V and J are TRBV19 and TRBJ1-6; a weak D match, TRBD1 (6 bases). Germline CDR1 is LNHDA and CDR2 is SQIVND (reference sequence). The CDR3 is made up of 15 amino acids. V shed 4 bases and J shed 7 bases, with 14 bases lying between them. The chain's CDR3 is CASSKTGTPNSPLHF. The CDR3, as DNA: TGTGCCAGTAGTAAAACCGGGACACCGAATTCACCCCTCCACTTT.

The rearrangement uses TRBV23-1 and TRBJ2-5, with 8 bases lining up with TRBD2. The J call may be wrong; the DNA end is better matched by TRBJ2-7. TRBV23-1 is treated as an ORF (open reading frame) with a function not yet certain. The CDR3 consists of 14 residues. The chain's CDR3 is CASNPSGGCGEQYF. The CDR3 DNA follows: TGCGCCAGCAATCCCTCGGGGGGGTGCGGCGAGCAGTACTTC.

This rearrangement joins TRBV11-3 to TRBJ1-1; possibly TRBD1 for D (6 bases). Germline lookup yields CDR1 SGHNT and CDR2 YENEEA. Trimming pared 5 bases from V and 4 bases from J, leaving 14 bases between. This CDR3 comprises 14 residues. CDR3 nucleotides: TGTGCCAGCAGCGAGGGGGGGAGTTCCACTGAAGCTTTCTTT. This translates into CASSEGGSSTEAFF.

The rearrangement uses TRBV2 and TRBJ2-7, with D possibly being TRBD1 (6 bases). Per germline, CDR1 SNHLY and CDR2 FYNNEI. This CDR3 has 14 residues. V shed 7 bases and J shed 2 bases, with 15 bases lying between them. The CDR3 nucleotides are TGTGCCAGCAATCGACAGGCGACCGCCTACGAGCAGTACTTC. It translates to CASNRQATAYEQYF. Variable domain in full (rest from reference TRBV2 and TRBJ2-7): EPEVTQTPSHQVTQMGQEVILRCVPISNHLYFYWYRQILGQKVEFLVSFYNNEISEKSEIFDDQFSVERPDGSNFTLKIRSTKLEDSAMYFCASNRQATAYEQYFGPGTRLTVT.

The chain links TRBV27 to TRBJ2-1; 10 bases align to TRBD1. Germline V CDR1 and CDR2: MNHEY, SMNVEV (reference sequence). V gave up 4 bases and J gave up 7 bases; unmatched junction bases: 7. The CDR3 loop spans 15 amino acids. CDR3 nucleotide sequence: TGTGCCAGCAGTTCCCAGGGACAGGGGTCTAATGAGCAGTTCTTC. It is translated as CASSSQGQGSNEQFF.

A single count supports this clone. J is TRBJ2-1 and V is TRBV27, with D uncertain. V was trimmed by 5 bases and J by 0 bases, leaving 11 bases between them. CDR1 MNHEY and CDR2 SMNVEV come from the germline V gene (reference sequence). CDR3 length: 15 amino acids. CDR3 nucleotides: TGTGCCAGCAGTACCGCACTAAGCTCCTACAATGAGCAGTTCTTC. This translates into CASSTALSSYNEQFF.

V gene TRBV19 combines with J gene TRBJ1-2, with a tentative D call TRBD1 (6 bases). The CDR3 extends over 13 amino acids. Germline assignment: CDR1 LNHDA and CDR2 SQIVND (reference sequence). V was trimmed by 4 bases and J by 8 bases, leaving 14 bases between them. CDR3 in DNA: TGTGCCAGTAGTACCCAAACAGGGAGCGGCTACACCTTC. Translation gives CASSTQTGSGYTF.

This clone was seen more than once but under ten times. The chain's CDR3 is CASSLVPGTDGYTF. CDR3 in DNA: TGCGCCAGCAGCTTGGTTCCAGGGACAGATGGCTACACCTTC. J is TRBJ1-2 and V is TRBV5-1; 7 bases fit TRBD1. Trimming removed 0 bases from V and 6 bases from J; junction bases left unmatched: 5. The CDR3 spans 14 residues. CDR1 is SGHRS, CDR2 YFSETQ, per germline. The full variable domain, completed using reference TRBV5-1 and TRBJ1-2, is KAGVTQTPRYLIKTRGQQVTLSCSPISGHRSVSWYQQTPGQGLQFLFEYFSETQRNKGNFPGRFSGRQFSNSRSEMNVSTLELGDSALYLCASSLVPGTDGYTFGSGTRLTVV.